This T cell receptor (beta chain) was observed in a study of cytomegalovirus exposure and HLA in healthy donors. Looking at the study overall: Within an early data release were about 80 million unique TCRs drawn from HLA-typed donors.

PCR involved 60 Vbeta and 13 Jbeta primers. Profiling relied on immunoSEQ multiplex PCR, and the TCRdb table lists in-frame clones only, not all of them. This table holds about 67,000 clones, about two thirds found once. The study, taken as a whole, reports: Roughly uniform depth of sequencing across donors was assumed in presence/absence analyses.

In regard to this clone: Its antigen is unknown.

The germline gives CDR1 MDHEN, CDR2 SYDVKM. Unmatched junction bases numbered 12, after V lost 6 bases and J lost 9 bases. This CDR3 region has 14 residues. The V call is TRBV28, the J call TRBJ2-7, with TRBD1 matching over 9 bases. Sequenced input: PBMCs. This TCR derives from a woman in her twenties or thirties in good health and CMV-seronegative. The CDR3 is CASSLKGTGLGQYF. DNA for the CDR3: TGTGCCAGCAGCCTAAAAGGGACAGGGTTGGGGCAGTACTTC.